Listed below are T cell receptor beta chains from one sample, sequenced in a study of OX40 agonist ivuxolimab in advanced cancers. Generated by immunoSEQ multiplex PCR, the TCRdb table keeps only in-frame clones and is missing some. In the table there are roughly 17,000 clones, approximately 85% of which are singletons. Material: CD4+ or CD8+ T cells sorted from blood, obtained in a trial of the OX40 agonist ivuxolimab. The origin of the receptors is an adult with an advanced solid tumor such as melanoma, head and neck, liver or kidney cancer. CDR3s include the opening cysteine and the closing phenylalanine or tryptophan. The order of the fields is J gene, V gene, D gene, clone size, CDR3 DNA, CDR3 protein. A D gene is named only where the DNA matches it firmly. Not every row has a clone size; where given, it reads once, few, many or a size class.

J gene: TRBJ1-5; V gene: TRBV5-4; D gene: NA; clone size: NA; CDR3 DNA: TGTGCCAGCAGCTCAGCCAATCAGCCCCAGCATTTT; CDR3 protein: CASSSANQPQHF
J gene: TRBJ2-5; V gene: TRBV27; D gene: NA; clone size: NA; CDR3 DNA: TGTGCCAGCGGTGAAGTGGAAGGGGAGACCCAGTACTTC; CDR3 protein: CASGEVEGETQYF
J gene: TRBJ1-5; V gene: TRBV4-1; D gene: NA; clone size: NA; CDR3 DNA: TGCGCCAGCAGCCAAGATTCAGGTGGTGGTCAGCCCCAGCATTTT; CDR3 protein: CASSQDSGGGQPQHF
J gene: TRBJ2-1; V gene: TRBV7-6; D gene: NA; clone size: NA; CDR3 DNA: TGTGCCAGCAGTATGAGGAGGATCTCCTACAATGAGCAGTTCTTC; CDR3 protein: CASSMRRISYNEQFF
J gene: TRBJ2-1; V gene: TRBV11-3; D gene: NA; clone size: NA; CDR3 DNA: TGTGCCAGCAGCCCGCTCGTGACAAGCGATAACTACAATGAGCAGTTCTTC; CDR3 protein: CASSPLVTSDNYNEQFF
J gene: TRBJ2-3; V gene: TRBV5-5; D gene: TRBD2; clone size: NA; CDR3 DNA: TGTGCCAGCAGCCAGGAGGGTCTAGCGGCTTTCACAGATACGCAGTATTTT; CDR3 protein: CASSQEGLAAFTDTQYF
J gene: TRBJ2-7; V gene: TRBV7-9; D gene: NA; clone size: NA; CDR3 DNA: TGTGCCAGCAGCGTGGATTACTACGAGCAGTACTTC; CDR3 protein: CASSVDYYEQYF
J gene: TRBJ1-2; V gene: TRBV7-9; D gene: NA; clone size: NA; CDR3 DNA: TGTGCCAGCAGCTTTCCAGGGAGCGCCCTCCATGGCTACACCTTC; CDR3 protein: CASSFPGSALHGYTF
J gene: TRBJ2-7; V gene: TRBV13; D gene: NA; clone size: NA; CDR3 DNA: TGTGCCAGCAGCTACCGCGTTACCGAGCAGTACTTC; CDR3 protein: CASSYRVTEQYF
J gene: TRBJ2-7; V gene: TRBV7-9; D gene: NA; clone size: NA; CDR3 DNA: TGCGCCAGCAGCCTTCTTGAATACGGTTCCCAATACGAGCAGTACTTC; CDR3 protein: CASSLLEYGSQYEQYF
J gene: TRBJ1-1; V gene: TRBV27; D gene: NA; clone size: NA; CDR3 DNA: TGTGCCAGCTCGTCAGAGTTTGAAGCTTTCTTT; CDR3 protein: CASSSEFEAFF
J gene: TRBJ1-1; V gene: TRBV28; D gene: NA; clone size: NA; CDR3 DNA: TGTGCCAGCAGTTTTCGAAGTTGGGCCTTGAGCGCGAACACTGAAGCTTTCTTT; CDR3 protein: CASSFRSWALSANTEAFF
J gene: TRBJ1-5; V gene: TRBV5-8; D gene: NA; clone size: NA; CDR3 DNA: TGTGCCAGCAGCTTAGGGACTATTAGCAATCAGCCCCAGCATTTT; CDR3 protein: CASSLGTISNQPQHF
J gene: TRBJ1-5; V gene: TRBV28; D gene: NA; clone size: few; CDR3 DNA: TGTGCCAGCAGTTTGTGGAGGGTAAAATGGGGCAATCAGCCCCAGCATTTT; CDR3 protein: CASSLWRVKWGNQPQHF
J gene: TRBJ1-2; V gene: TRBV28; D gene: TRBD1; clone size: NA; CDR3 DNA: TGTGCCAGCAGCCACAGGGGGCTCGGCTATGGCTACACCTTC; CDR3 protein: CASSHRGLGYGYTF
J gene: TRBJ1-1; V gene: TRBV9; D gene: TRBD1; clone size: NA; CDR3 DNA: TGTGCCAGCAGCGGGGGGACAGAAGCTGAAGCTTTCTTT; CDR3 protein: CASSGGTEAEAFF
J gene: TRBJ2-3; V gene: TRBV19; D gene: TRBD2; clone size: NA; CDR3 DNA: TGTGCCAGTAGTACTCGGACTAGCGGGAAAACAGATACGCAGTATTTT; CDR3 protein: CASSTRTSGKTDTQYF
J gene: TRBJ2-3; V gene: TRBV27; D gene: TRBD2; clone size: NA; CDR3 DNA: TGTGCCAGCAGTTTGACAGGAGGACTAGCGGGAGGAGTGGGCACAGATACGCAGTATTTT; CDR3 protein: CASSLTGGLAGGVGTDTQYF
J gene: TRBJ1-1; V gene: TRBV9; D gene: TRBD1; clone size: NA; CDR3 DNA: TGTGCCAGCAGCGTAGAAGGGGGCAGGGCCCTGAACACTGAAGCTTTCTTT; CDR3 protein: CASSVEGGRALNTEAFF
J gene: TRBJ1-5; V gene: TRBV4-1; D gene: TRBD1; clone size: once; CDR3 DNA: TGCGCCAGCAGCCAGCCCGACCCGACAGGGAGGAGTCAGCCCCAGCATTTT; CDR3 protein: CASSQPDPTGRSQPQHF
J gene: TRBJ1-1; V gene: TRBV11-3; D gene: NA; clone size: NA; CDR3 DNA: TGTGCCAGCAGCGCTTACACTGAAGCTTTCTTT; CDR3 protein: CASSAYTEAFF
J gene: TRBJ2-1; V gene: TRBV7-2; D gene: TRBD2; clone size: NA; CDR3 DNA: TGTGCCAGCAGCTTAGGAGGGACTAGCGGTCGGAGGGATGAGCAGTTCTTC; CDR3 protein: CASSLGGTSGRRDEQFF
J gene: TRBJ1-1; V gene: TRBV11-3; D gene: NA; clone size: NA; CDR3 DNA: TGTGCCAGCTCTGATGGAGGTCAGGCGAATGCTTTCTTT; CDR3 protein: CASSDGGQANAFF
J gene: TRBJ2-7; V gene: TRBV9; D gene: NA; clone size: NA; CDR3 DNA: TGTGCCAGCAGCCCAGCCCCATGGTACGAGCAGTACTTC; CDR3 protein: CASSPAPWYEQYF
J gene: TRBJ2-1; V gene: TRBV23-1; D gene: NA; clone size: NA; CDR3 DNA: TGCGCCAGCCCGACGGCTTGGGGCAGGAGCTCCTACAATGAGCAGTTCTTC; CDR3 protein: CASPTAWGRSSYNEQFF
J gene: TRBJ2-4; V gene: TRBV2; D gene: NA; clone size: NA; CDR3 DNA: TGTGCCAGCGAGGTTGGAGGTCAAAAAAACATTCAGTACTTC; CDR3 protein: CASEVGGQKNIQYF
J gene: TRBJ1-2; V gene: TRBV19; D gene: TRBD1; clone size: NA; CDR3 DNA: TGTGCCAGTAGTATAGAGGAGAGGTTACAGGGGCCTTTCTATGGCTACACCTTC; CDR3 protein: CASSIEERLQGPFYGYTF
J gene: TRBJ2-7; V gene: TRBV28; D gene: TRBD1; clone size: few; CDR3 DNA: TGTGCCAGCAGTCTAGTTGGACAGGGTCTGTACTTC; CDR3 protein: CASSLVGQGLYF
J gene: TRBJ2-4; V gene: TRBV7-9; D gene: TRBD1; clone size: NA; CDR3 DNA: TGTGCCAGCAGCTCAACCCCGGGACAGGGAAGGGTAGCCAAAAACATTCAGTACTTC; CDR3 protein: CASSSTPGQGRVAKNIQYF
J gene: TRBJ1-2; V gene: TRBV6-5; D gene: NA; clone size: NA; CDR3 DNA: TGTGCCAGCAGTTACTCTCGCAGCCGCATCTATGGCTACACCTTC; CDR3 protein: CASSYSRSRIYGYTF
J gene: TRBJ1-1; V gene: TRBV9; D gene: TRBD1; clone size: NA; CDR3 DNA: TGTGCCAGCAGCGTAGGAGGGGGGACAGGGGTTCAAACTGAAGCTTTCTTT; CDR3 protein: CASSVGGGTGVQTEAFF
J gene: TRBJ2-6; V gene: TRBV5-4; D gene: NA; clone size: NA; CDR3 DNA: TGTGCCAGCAGCTGGGGGAGCTCTGGGGCCAACGTCCTGACTTTC; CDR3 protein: CASSWGSSGANVLTF
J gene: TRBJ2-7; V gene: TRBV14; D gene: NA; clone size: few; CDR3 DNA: TGTGCCAGCAGCCCTTTAGCGATTGGCGAGCAGTACTTC; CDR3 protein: CASSPLAIGEQYF
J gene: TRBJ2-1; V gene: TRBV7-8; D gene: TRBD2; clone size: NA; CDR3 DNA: TGTGCCAGCAGCTTACTGGCTAGCGGGAGAACCTACAATGAGCAGTTCTTC; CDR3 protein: CASSLLASGRTYNEQFF
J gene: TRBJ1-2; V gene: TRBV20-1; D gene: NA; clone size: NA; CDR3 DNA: TGCAGTGCTAGGTACGAGTATGGCTACACCTTC; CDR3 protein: CSARYEYGYTF
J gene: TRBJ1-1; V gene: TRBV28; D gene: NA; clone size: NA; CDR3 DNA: TGTGCCAGCAGTTCCACAGTGAACACTGAAGCTTTCTTT; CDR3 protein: CASSSTVNTEAFF
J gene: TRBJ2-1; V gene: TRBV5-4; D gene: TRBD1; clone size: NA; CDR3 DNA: TGTGCCAGCAGCCCCTACAGGGGGTCCTACAATGAGCAGTTCTTC; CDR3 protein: CASSPYRGSYNEQFF
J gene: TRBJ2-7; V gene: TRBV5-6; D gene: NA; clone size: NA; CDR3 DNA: TGTGCCAGCAGCTTTGTAGGGTTGAACTACGAGCAGTACTTC; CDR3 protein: CASSFVGLNYEQYF
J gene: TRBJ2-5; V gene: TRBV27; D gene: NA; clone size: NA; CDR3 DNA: TGTGCCAGCAGTTCCACCCGGGACATCCAAGAGACCCAGTACTTC; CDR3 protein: CASSSTRDIQETQYF
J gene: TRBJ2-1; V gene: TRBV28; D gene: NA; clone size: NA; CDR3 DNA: TGTGCCAGCAGTTTATCTTTTACGAGGGGGAACTCCTACAATGAGCAGTTCTTC; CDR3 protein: CASSLSFTRGNSYNEQFF
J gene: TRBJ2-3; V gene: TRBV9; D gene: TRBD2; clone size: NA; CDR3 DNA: TGTGCCAGCAGCGTAGGTGCGGGAGGAGGGCCGGATACGCAGTATTTT; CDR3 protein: CASSVGAGGGPDTQYF
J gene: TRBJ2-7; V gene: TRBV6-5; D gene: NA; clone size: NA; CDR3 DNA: TGTGCCAGCACCCAGGGGGGATTGGGGACCTACGAGCAGTACTTC; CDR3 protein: CASTQGGLGTYEQYF
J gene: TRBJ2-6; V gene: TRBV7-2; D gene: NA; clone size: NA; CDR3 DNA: TGTGCCAGCAGCCCGACGGACCCCTCCTCTGGGGCCAACGTCCTGACTTTC; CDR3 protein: CASSPTDPSSGANVLTF
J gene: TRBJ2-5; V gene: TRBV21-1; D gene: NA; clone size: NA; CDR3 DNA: TGTGCCAGCAGCAATGGGACTAGTGCAGAGACCCAGTACTTC; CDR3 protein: CASSNGTSAETQYF
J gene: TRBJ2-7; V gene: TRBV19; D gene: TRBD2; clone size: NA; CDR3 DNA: TGTGCCAGTAGCCCCGGGACTAGCGGTTACGAGCAGTACTTC; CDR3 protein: CASSPGTSGYEQYF
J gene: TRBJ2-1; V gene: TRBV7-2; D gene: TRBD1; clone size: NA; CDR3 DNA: TGTGCCAGCAGCTTAGCGTTTTCGGGACAGGGTTTTCATGAGCAGTTCTTC; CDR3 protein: CASSLAFSGQGFHEQFF
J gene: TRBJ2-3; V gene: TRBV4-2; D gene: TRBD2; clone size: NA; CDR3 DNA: TGTGCCAGCAGCCAAGTGGCACTAGCGGGAGAATCAGATACGCAGTATTTT; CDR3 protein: CASSQVALAGESDTQYF
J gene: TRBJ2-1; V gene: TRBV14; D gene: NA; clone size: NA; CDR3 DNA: TGTGCCAGCAGCCATTCCAGGGGATTGGGCTCCTACAATGAGCAGTTCTTC; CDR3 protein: CASSHSRGLGSYNEQFF